Listed here are 11 T cell receptor beta chains from one sample, sequenced in a study of cytomegalovirus exposure and HLA in healthy donors (TCRdb year 2017). Preparation of the library involved the immunoSEQ multiplex PCR assay. The multiplex PCR relied on a mix of 60 forward primers for TCR Vbeta segments and 13 reverse primers for TCR Jbeta segments. Not all clones reach the TCRdb copy of this immuneACCESS table, which keeps in-frame sequences only. Checked studies attribute under half of the gap to unresolved V genes and leave the rest unexplained. A total of 150,000 to 200,000 clones appear in this sample, roughly 79% of them only once. Clones ranked in the top ten supply less than 2% of the sample. Sequencing input: PBMCs. These receptors were obtained from a man in his forties in good health and CMV-seronegative.

The chain joins TRBV28 to TRBJ2-5; 9 bases fit TRBD1. CDR1 and CDR2 from the germline V gene are MDHEN and SYDVKM. The CDR3 spans 18 residues. J was trimmed by 4 bases and V by 2 bases; bases with no gene match: 14. CDR3 coding DNA: TGTGCCAGCAGTTTAGGGGACAGGGCCATCCGTGGTGGAGAGACCCAGTACTTC. Translated: CASSLGDRAIRGGETQYF.

A note on this clone: The junction differs from germline at one of its ends, possibly a read error. The chain employs TRBV7-9 and TRBJ2-1; D is undetermined. The CDR3 is 12 residues long. Per germline, CDR1 SEHNR and CDR2 FQNEAQ (reference sequence). CDR3 amino acids: CSSSLEAPEQFF. CDR3 DNA: TGTTCCAGCAGCTTAGAAGCGCCTGAGCAGTTCTTC.

This chain joins TRBV13 and TRBJ2-7; 8 nucleotides align to TRBD2. V shed 5 bases and J 0 bases; nucleotides not matched to a gene: 6. Germline V CDR1 and CDR2: PRHDT, FYEKMQ (reference sequence). This CDR3 spans 15 amino acids. The CDR3 bases are TGTGCCAGCAGCCTTAGCGGGAAAAGCTCCTACGAGCAGTACGTC. Protein product: CASSLSGKSSYEQYV.

The CDR3 loop reads CAWSVLALEGYGYTF. CDR3 DNA: TGTGCCTGGAGTGTATTGGCGCTTGAGGGTTATGGCTACACCTTC. The V and J genes are TRBV30 and TRBJ1-2; D gene ambiguous. This CDR3 is built from 15 residues. Trimming removed 0 bases from V and 5 bases from J, with 16 bases in between. CDR1 and CDR2 from the germline V gene are GTSNPN and SVGIG (reference sequence).

The chain has TRBV9 and TRBJ2-6; 10 positions agree with TRBD1. The germline V gene encodes CDR1 SGDLS and CDR2 YYNGEE. The CDR3 covers 18 residues. J lost 0 bases, V lost 3 bases, and 6 bases had no gene match. The CDR3 spells CASSARTGGGSGANVLTF. The CDR3 bases are TGTGCCAGCAGCGCCCGGACAGGGGGAGGCTCTGGGGCCAACGTCCTGACTTTC.

The J gene is TRBJ2-4, the V gene TRBV5-4; the match to TRBD1 covers 9 bases. This CDR3 is 17 amino acids long. CDR1 and CDR2 (germline): SGHNT, YYREEE (reference sequence). V trimming: 4 bases; J trimming: 1 base; junction bases outside the gene matches: 9. CDR3 sequence: CASSNTGTGNAKNIQYF. The CDR3, as DNA: TGTGCCAGCAGCAACACCGGGACAGGGAATGCCAAAAACATTCAGTACTTC. Full variable domain (missing parts from reference TRBV5-4 and TRBJ2-4): ETGVTQSPTHLIKTRGQQVTLRCSSQSGHNTVSWYQQALGQGPQFIFQYYREEENGRGNFPPRFSGLQFPNYSSELNVNALELDDSALYLCASSNTGTGNAKNIQYFGAGTRLSVL.

The chain couples TRBV7-3 to TRBJ2-1, with 14 bases fitting TRBD2. From germline, CDR1 is SGHTA and CDR2 FQGTGA. The junction had 8 bases not matched to a gene; V was cut back by 5 bases and J by 8 bases. The CDR3 totals 16 residues. The CDR3 here is CASSPTGTSGRDEQFF. As DNA, the CDR3 is TGTGCCAGCAGCCCAACAGGGACTAGCGGGAGAGATGAGCAGTTCTTC.

This clone was found a few times. The rearrangement links TRBV7-3 to TRBJ2-1, with 7 bases fitting TRBD2. V trimming: 5 bases; J trimming: 7 bases; junction bases outside the gene matches: 14. This CDR3 has 16 amino acids. Germline V gives CDR1 SGHTA, CDR2 FQGTGA. The chain's CDR3 is CASSLGRVQAGNEQFF. The CDR3, as DNA: TGTGCCAGCAGCCTTGGCAGGGTCCAAGCGGGGAATGAGCAGTTCTTC.

Only a few counts were recorded for this clone. This rearrangement joins TRBV28 to TRBJ2-1, with 11 bases fitting TRBD2. Trimming at V came to 3 bases and at J to 2 bases, leaving 6 bases not matched to a gene. CDR1 and CDR2 from the germline V gene are MDHEN and SYDVKM. This CDR3 is built from 17 residues. CDR3: CASSFETSGITYNEQFF. DNA for the CDR3: TGTGCCAGCAGTTTTGAGACTAGCGGGATTACCTACAATGAGCAGTTCTTC. The variable domain in full, completed from reference TRBV28 and TRBJ2-1, reads DVKVTQSSRYLVKRTGEKVFLECVQDMDHENMFWYRQDPGLGLRLIYFSYDVKMKEKGDIPEGYSVSREKKERFSLILESASTNQTSMYLCASSFETSGITYNEQFFGPGTRLTVL.

The CDR3, as DNA: TGTGCCAGCAGCTTAGGGCAGAACACCGGGGAGCTGTTTTTT. Protein: CASSLGQNTGELFF. J is TRBJ2-2 and V is TRBV7-2; D call uncertain. The CDR3 is 14 amino acids. The ends were cut back, 1 base at V and 1 base at J, with 4 bases in the middle. From germline, CDR1 is SGHTA and CDR2 FQGNSA.

J is TRBJ2-3 and V is TRBV11-2, with 12 bases lining up with TRBD2. With V trimmed by 7 bases and J by 2 bases, 7 bases remained unmatched. The germline CDR1 and CDR2 sequences are SGHAT and FQNNGV. The CDR3 spans 16 residues. The CDR3, as DNA: TGTGCCAGCACCTCGGGACTAGCGGGCTTCACAGATACGCAGTATTTT. Its protein is CASTSGLAGFTDTQYF.